This TCR beta chain appears in the sequencing data of a study of CD8 T cells in ankylosing spondylitis. Whole-study results and caveats: A number of the motif variants had already been described in reactive arthritis synovial fluid and blood. One TCR beta motif, made up of about 8 highly homologous variants, appeared characteristic of ankylosing spondylitis blood.

The V end lost 0 bases, the J end lost 0 bases, and 18 bases lay between the germline ends. CDR3 length: 20 amino acids. TCRdb redid the calling of the 5' RACE reads with MiXCR, one entry per CDR3 protein. The sample lists roughly 700,000 distinct CDR3 sequences; 19% were seen once. This clonotype was seen more than once but under ten times. The target antigen is unknown. This chain uses TRBV12-3 or TRBV12-4 with TRBJ2-6; D is possibly TRBD1 (5 bases). The specimen was blood, either unsorted or a sorted T cell fraction (not recorded which). The receptor was derived from a male donor with ankylosing spondylitis. CDR3 loop: CASSLALGQNTHSGANVLTF. In DNA form, the CDR3 reads TGTGCCAGCAGTTTAGCCCTGGGGCAGAATACTCACTCTGGGGCCAACGTCCTGACTTTC.